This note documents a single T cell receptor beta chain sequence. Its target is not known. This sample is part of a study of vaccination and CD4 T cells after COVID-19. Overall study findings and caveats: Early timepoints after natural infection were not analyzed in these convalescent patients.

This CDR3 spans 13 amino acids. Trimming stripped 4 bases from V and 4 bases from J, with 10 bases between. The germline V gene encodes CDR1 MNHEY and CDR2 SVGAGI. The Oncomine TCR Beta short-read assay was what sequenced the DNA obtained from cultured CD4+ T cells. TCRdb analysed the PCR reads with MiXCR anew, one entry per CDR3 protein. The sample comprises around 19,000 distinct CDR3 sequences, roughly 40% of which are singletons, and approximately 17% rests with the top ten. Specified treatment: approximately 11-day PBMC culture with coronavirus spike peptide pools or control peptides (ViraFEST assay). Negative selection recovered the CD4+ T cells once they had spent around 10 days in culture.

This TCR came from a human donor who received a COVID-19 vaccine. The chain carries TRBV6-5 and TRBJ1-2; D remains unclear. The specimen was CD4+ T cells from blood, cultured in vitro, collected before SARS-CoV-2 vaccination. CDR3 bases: TGTGCCAGCAGTTCACAACGGGGCTATGGCTACACCTTC. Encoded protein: CASSSQRGYGYTF.